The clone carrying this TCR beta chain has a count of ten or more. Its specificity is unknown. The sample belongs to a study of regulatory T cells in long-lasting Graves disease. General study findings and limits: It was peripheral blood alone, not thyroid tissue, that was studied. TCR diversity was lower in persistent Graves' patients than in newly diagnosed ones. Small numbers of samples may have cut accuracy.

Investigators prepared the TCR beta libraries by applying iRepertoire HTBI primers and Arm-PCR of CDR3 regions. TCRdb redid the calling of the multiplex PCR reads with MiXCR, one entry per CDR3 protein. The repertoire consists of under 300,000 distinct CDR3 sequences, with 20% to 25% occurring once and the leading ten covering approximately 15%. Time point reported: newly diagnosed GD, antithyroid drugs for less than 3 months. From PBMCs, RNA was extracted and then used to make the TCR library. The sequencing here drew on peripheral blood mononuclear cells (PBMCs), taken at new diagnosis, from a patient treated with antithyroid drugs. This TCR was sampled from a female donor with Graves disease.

The DNA of the CDR3 is TGTGCCAGCACCCCGGGACTAGCGGGAGGATCGGAGACCCAGTACTTC. Its protein product is CASTPGLAGGSETQYF. The chain is built from TRBV6-2 or TRBV6-3 and TRBJ2-5; 15 bases align to TRBD2. This CDR3 has 16 amino acids. V lost 7 bases to trimming and J lost 5 bases; unmatched junction nucleotides: 8. Germline CDR1 and CDR2: MNHEY and SVGEGT.